The source of this T cell receptor (beta chain) is a study of CD8 T cells in Susac syndrome. Turning to the study itself: At the time their blood was drawn, patients with Susac syndrome were either therapy-naive, on corticosteroids (with some of them also receiving intravenous immunoglobulin), or on intravenous immunoglobulin alone.

A quantity of about 0.5 to 1 ug RNA underwent reverse transcription using random hexamers. A single record per CDR3 protein comes from TCRdb applying MiXCR to the immunoSEQ multiplex PCR reads. The sample consists of around 80,000 distinct CDR3 sequences, around 93% of them appearing once. Trimming pared 3 bases from V and 0 bases from J, leaving 9 bases between. Germline V lookup: CDR1 LNHDA, CDR2 SQIVND (reference sequence). There are 15 residues in the CDR3. This TCR came from a human donor with Susac syndrome. The source material was CD8+ T cells from PBMCs. The chain has TRBV19 and TRBJ2-1; D is uncertain. In DNA, the CDR3 is TGTGCCAGTAGTATTCGGCCTGACTCCTACAATGAGCAGTTCTTC. The encoded protein is CASSIRPDSYNEQFF.